This TCR beta chain was sequenced in a study of cytomegalovirus exposure and HLA in healthy donors. PCR primers comprised 60 Vbeta and 13 Jbeta primers. Only in-frame clones appear in the TCRdb table, and some are missing; sequencing was by immunoSEQ multiplex PCR. The data show approximately 150,000 clones, and the top ten clones hold 0.9% to 1%. The germline V gene encodes CDR1 GTSNPN and CDR2 SVGIG (reference sequence). This CDR3 spans 14 amino acids. Trimming shortened V by 2 bases and J by 1 base, and 11 bases separated the two germline ends. The source material was PBMCs. The receptor was derived from a male donor in good health and CMV-seronegative. The chain uses TRBV30 and TRBJ1-1; D is ambiguous. CDR3 nucleotide sequence: TGTGCCTGGAGTACAGTTACAGCGAACACTGAAGCTTTCTTT. This codes for CAWSTVTANTEAFF.